The clone carrying this T cell receptor beta chain was observed a handful of times. Its matching antigen is unknown. TCRdb processed the 5' RACE reads anew with MiXCR; each CDR3 protein has one entry. This table has hundreds of thousands of distinct CDR3 sequences, 20% appearing once. These data come from a study of CD8 T cells in ankylosing spondylitis. Study-wide points: A motif of fewer than ten highly homologous TCR beta variants was seen as apparently characteristic of ankylosing spondylitis blood. Reportedly, disease-linked clones are significantly enriched in ankylosing spondylitis patients' matched synovial fluid.

Looked up from germline, CDR1 is SGHTA and CDR2 is FQGTGA. The CDR3 has 12 residues. Trimming removed 1 base at V and 8 bases at J, with 8 bases between. The clonotype was recovered from a male donor with ankylosing spondylitis or in good health (not recorded which). Sequencing input: blood, either unsorted or a sorted T cell fraction (not recorded which). The chain joins TRBV7-3 to TRBJ1-2; D not resolved. The CDR3 DNA sequence: TGTGCCAGCAGCTTAAGATTCGGGGGCTACACCTTC. Protein product: CASSLRFGGYTF.